The 2 T cell receptor beta chains below come from one sample, sequenced in a study of blood T cell repertoires in COVID-19. TCRdb keeps only in-frame clones here, not all; method: immunoSEQ multiplex PCR. This table has about 120,000 clones, almost 85% appearing once. Specimen: peripheral blood. All receptors come from a man between 65 and 85 years old with active or convalescent COVID-19.

The chain combines TRBV19 with TRBJ1-1; D is possibly TRBD1 (6 bases). The CDR3 contains 16 residues. From germline, CDR1 is LNHDA and CDR2 SQIVND (reference sequence). V lost 3 bases and J 0 bases, leaving 14 bases between the germline ends. The CDR3 protein is CASSIGQGTMNTEAFF. In nucleotides, the CDR3 is TGTGCCAGTAGTATTGGTCAGGGGACGATGAACACTGAAGCTTTCTTT.

V and J are TRBV6-2 or TRBV6-3 and TRBJ2-1; 13 nucleotides align to TRBD2. Germline values: CDR1 MNHEY, CDR2 SVGEGT. Germline trimming cut 2 bases from V and 4 bases from J; bases unmatched to any gene: 8. This CDR3 contains 18 residues. This CDR3 reads CASSYPTGLAGVYNEQFF. CDR3 DNA sequence: TGTGCCAGCAGTTACCCAACTGGACTAGCGGGAGTTTACAATGAGCAGTTCTTC.